These T cell receptor beta chains were read from a single sample in a study of T-cell memory formation after mild COVID-19. TCRdb fed the 5' RACE reads into MiXCR, producing one record per CDR3 protein. The repertoire has under 200,000 distinct CDR3 sequences, around a third of them found once; the top ten carry more than 10%. Sample: PBMCs or a T cell subset sorted from them (not recorded which). The receptors derive from an adult woman who had mild COVID-19 (a few samples of this study predate the infection). Cell type and time point are not known. CDR3s include the opening cysteine and the closing phenylalanine or tryptophan. The order of the fields is J gene, clone size, V gene, D gene, CDR3 DNA, CDR3 protein. D genes are given only for firm matches. Rows give clone size only sometimes, using once, few, many, or a class for an expanded clone.

J gene: TRBJ2-1
clone size: NA
V gene: TRBV5-1
D gene: TRBD2
CDR3 DNA: TGCGCCAGCAGCTGGGGTCGGGGGGGAAAAGGGAATGAGCAGTTCTTC
CDR3 protein: CASSWGRGGKGNEQFF

J gene: TRBJ2-1
clone size: NA
V gene: TRBV7-9
D gene: TRBD1
CDR3 DNA: TGTGCCAGCAGCCCTAAGGGGACAGGGGTACGAGAGCAGTTCTTC
CDR3 protein: CASSPKGTGVREQFF

J gene: TRBJ1-2
clone size: few
V gene: TRBV5-1
D gene: TRBD1
CDR3 DNA: TGCGCCAGCAGCGCAATAGGGGGACAGGGGGCTTCGGACTATGGCTACACCTTC
CDR3 protein: CASSAIGGQGASDYGYTF

J gene: TRBJ1-2
clone size: few
V gene: TRBV12-3/TRBV12-4
D gene: TRBD1
CDR3 DNA: TGTGCCAGCAGTTCACCAGGGGGCGGTGACTATGGCTACACCTTC
CDR3 protein: CASSSPGGGDYGYTF

J gene: TRBJ2-7
clone size: many
V gene: TRBV19
D gene: NA
CDR3 DNA: TGTGCCAGTAGTCCGAACTCATGGTCCTACGAGCAGTACTTC
CDR3 protein: CASSPNSWSYEQYF

J gene: TRBJ2-1
clone size: few
V gene: TRBV24-1
D gene: NA
CDR3 DNA: TGTGCCACCAGTGATGTCGGGGGCACTAAAGGTAGTGAGCAGTTCTTC
CDR3 protein: CATSDVGGTKGSEQFF

J gene: TRBJ2-2
clone size: NA
V gene: TRBV6-6
D gene: TRBD2
CDR3 DNA: TGTGCCAGCAGTCCCCCGGGACTAGCGGGAGGGGGTGACACCGGGGAGCTGTTTTTT
CDR3 protein: CASSPPGLAGGGDTGELFF

J gene: TRBJ2-7
clone size: NA
V gene: TRBV4-1
D gene: NA
CDR3 DNA: TGCGCCAGCAGCCTCCCACCGGGGGACGAGCAGTACTTC
CDR3 protein: CASSLPPGDEQYF

J gene: TRBJ2-5
clone size: many
V gene: TRBV7-2
D gene: NA
CDR3 DNA: TGTGCCAGCAGCTTAGATGGGTCCACCGGGGAGACCCAGTACTTC
CDR3 protein: CASSLDGSTGETQYF

J gene: TRBJ2-2
clone size: NA
V gene: TRBV7-3
D gene: NA
CDR3 DNA: TGTGCCAGCAGCCCCCACCCACCCCCGGGCACCGGGGAGCTGTTTTTT
CDR3 protein: CASSPHPPPGTGELFF

J gene: TRBJ1-1
clone size: NA
V gene: TRBV2
D gene: TRBD1
CDR3 DNA: TGTGCCAGCAGTGCGGTGACAGGGTCGAGAGTGTTTGAAGCTTTCTTT
CDR3 protein: CASSAVTGSRVFEAFF

J gene: TRBJ2-3
clone size: NA
V gene: TRBV6-5
D gene: NA
CDR3 DNA: TGTGCCAGCAGTTATCAGTCCCGGGCCGGCACAGATACGCAGTATTTT
CDR3 protein: CASSYQSRAGTDTQYF

J gene: TRBJ2-7
clone size: few
V gene: TRBV5-1
D gene: TRBD1
CDR3 DNA: TGCGCCAGCAGCCCGCAACCTACAGGGGGAAGGTCCCTCCACGAGCAGTACTTC
CDR3 protein: CASSPQPTGGRSLHEQYF

J gene: TRBJ1-4
clone size: NA
V gene: TRBV4-1
D gene: TRBD1
CDR3 DNA: TGCGCCAGCAGCCAGGGGACAGGGGTAAATAATGAAAAACTGTTTTTT
CDR3 protein: CASSQGTGVNNEKLFF

J gene: TRBJ2-2
clone size: NA
V gene: TRBV27
D gene: NA
CDR3 DNA: TGTGCCAGCAGTTTAATATGGGGGGCGGAATTCCTCACCGGGGAGCTGTTTTTT
CDR3 protein: CASSLIWGAEFLTGELFF

J gene: TRBJ2-2
clone size: few
V gene: TRBV7-6
D gene: NA
CDR3 DNA: TGTGCCAGCAGCTTCGTGACCGGGGAGCTGTTTTTT
CDR3 protein: CASSFVTGELFF

J gene: TRBJ1-2
clone size: once
V gene: TRBV4-3
D gene: NA
CDR3 DNA: TGCGCCAGCAGCCATGGCCAGGCGGGCTATGGCTACACCTTC
CDR3 protein: CASSHGQAGYGYTF

J gene: TRBJ1-1
clone size: NA
V gene: TRBV3-1
D gene: NA
CDR3 DNA: TGTGCCAGCAGCCAAGACGCAGGGCCCACTGAAGCTTTCTTT
CDR3 protein: CASSQDAGPTEAFF

J gene: TRBJ2-1
clone size: few
V gene: TRBV7-2
D gene: TRBD2
CDR3 DNA: TGTGCCAGCAGCCTAGCGGGGGGTGTCAATGAGCAGTTCTTC
CDR3 protein: CASSLAGGVNEQFF

J gene: TRBJ2-3
clone size: NA
V gene: TRBV20-1
D gene: NA
CDR3 DNA: TGCAGTGCTGGAGGGTACCAAAGCACAGATACGCAGTATTTT
CDR3 protein: CSAGGYQSTDTQYF

J gene: TRBJ1-1
clone size: NA
V gene: TRBV6-5
D gene: TRBD1
CDR3 DNA: TGTGCCGTTTCATCGAACAGGGGGTTGAACACTGAAGCTTTCTTT
CDR3 protein: CAVSSNRGLNTEAFF

J gene: TRBJ1-3
clone size: NA
V gene: TRBV7-9
D gene: NA
CDR3 DNA: TGTGCCAGCAGCCGTAAGACAGGTTTCTCTGGAAACACCATATATTTT
CDR3 protein: CASSRKTGFSGNTIYF

J gene: TRBJ1-1
clone size: NA
V gene: TRBV3-1
D gene: NA
CDR3 DNA: TGTGCCAGCAAAAACCGTGGTCGCACTGAAGCTTTCTTT
CDR3 protein: CASKNRGRTEAFF

J gene: TRBJ2-2
clone size: NA
V gene: TRBV7-6
D gene: NA
CDR3 DNA: TGTGCCAGCAGCTTAGGAGCAGGGGCGCACACCGGGGAGCTGTTTTTT
CDR3 protein: CASSLGAGAHTGELFF

J gene: TRBJ2-1
clone size: NA
V gene: TRBV29-1
D gene: NA
CDR3 DNA: TGCAGCGTGGCCCCTCAGGGTTATAATGAGCAGTTCTTC
CDR3 protein: CSVAPQGYNEQFF

J gene: TRBJ2-7
clone size: few
V gene: TRBV7-2
D gene: NA
CDR3 DNA: TGTGCCAGCAGCGCCGCAAGCTCCTACGAGCAGTACTTC
CDR3 protein: CASSAASSYEQYF

J gene: TRBJ2-3
clone size: NA
V gene: TRBV7-8
D gene: NA
CDR3 DNA: TGTGCCAGCAGCCGGGACTCCGAGTTCGGTACGCAGTATTTT
CDR3 protein: CASSRDSEFGTQYF

J gene: TRBJ2-7
clone size: NA
V gene: TRBV4-2
D gene: TRBD2
CDR3 DNA: TGTGCCAGCAGCCAAGGTGGGCGGGAGAACGAGCAGTACTTC
CDR3 protein: CASSQGGRENEQYF

J gene: TRBJ2-3
clone size: NA
V gene: TRBV24-1
D gene: TRBD2
CDR3 DNA: TGTGCCACCAGTGATTGGACTAGCGGGAGTTCAGATACGCAGTATTTT
CDR3 protein: CATSDWTSGSSDTQYF

J gene: TRBJ1-1
clone size: NA
V gene: TRBV2
D gene: TRBD1
CDR3 DNA: TGTGCCAGCAGTGAGGCGGGGCAGGGGGTCACTGAAGCTTTCTTT
CDR3 protein: CASSEAGQGVTEAFF

J gene: TRBJ2-6
clone size: NA
V gene: TRBV7-6
D gene: NA
CDR3 DNA: TGTGCCAGCAGTGGGGCAGGGTACTCTGGGGCCAACGTCCTGACTTTC
CDR3 protein: CASSGAGYSGANVLTF

J gene: TRBJ2-3
clone size: NA
V gene: TRBV4-2
D gene: TRBD2
CDR3 DNA: TGTGCCAGCAGCCCCAGAGGGACTAGCGGGAGGTCAGATACGCAGTATTTT
CDR3 protein: CASSPRGTSGRSDTQYF

J gene: TRBJ2-7
clone size: NA
V gene: TRBV7-8
D gene: NA
CDR3 DNA: TGTGCCAGCAGCTTAGTCGTCGGGGTTAACGAGCAGTACTTC
CDR3 protein: CASSLVVGVNEQYF

J gene: TRBJ2-5
clone size: NA
V gene: TRBV12-3/TRBV12-4
D gene: TRBD2
CDR3 DNA: TGTGCCAGCAGGACGGGGGGGAGAAAAGAGACCCAGTACTTC
CDR3 protein: CASRTGGRKETQYF

J gene: TRBJ2-1
clone size: NA
V gene: TRBV20-1
D gene: TRBD1
CDR3 DNA: TGCAGTGCTAGAGGACGACAGGGCCACAATGAGCAGTTCTTC
CDR3 protein: CSARGRQGHNEQFF

J gene: TRBJ2-1
clone size: NA
V gene: TRBV4-2
D gene: NA
CDR3 DNA: TGTGCCAGCAGCCAAGTCGGGGAGGTTCTAGGCAATGAGCAGTTCTTC
CDR3 protein: CASSQVGEVLGNEQFF

J gene: TRBJ2-5
clone size: few
V gene: TRBV20-1
D gene: NA
CDR3 DNA: TGCAGTGCCTCAGGGCCTCCAAAAAAGGAGACCCAGTACTTC
CDR3 protein: CSASGPPKKETQYF

J gene: TRBJ2-2
clone size: few
V gene: TRBV12-3/TRBV12-4
D gene: TRBD2
CDR3 DNA: TGTGCCAGCAGTTTACAACTAGCGGGCGGGGAGCTGTTTTTT
CDR3 protein: CASSLQLAGGELFF

J gene: TRBJ1-2
clone size: few
V gene: TRBV2
D gene: TRBD1
CDR3 DNA: TGTGCCAGCAGTGGTGGACAGGGAGGCTATGGCTACACCTTC
CDR3 protein: CASSGGQGGYGYTF

J gene: TRBJ2-7
clone size: NA
V gene: TRBV5-5
D gene: TRBD1
CDR3 DNA: TGTGCCAGCAGCTTTTTAATGGGACAGGGGATCCTCTTTACGTACGAGCAGTACTTC
CDR3 protein: CASSFLMGQGILFTYEQYF

J gene: TRBJ2-1
clone size: NA
V gene: TRBV11-1
D gene: NA
CDR3 DNA: TGTGCCAGCAGTTACGACCCGGCCAATGAGCAGTTCTTC
CDR3 protein: CASSYDPANEQFF

J gene: TRBJ1-5
clone size: NA
V gene: TRBV5-6
D gene: NA
CDR3 DNA: TGTGCCAGCAGTTTCAGGGGACCGGGCAATCAGCCCCAGCATTTT
CDR3 protein: CASSFRGPGNQPQHF

J gene: TRBJ2-1
clone size: NA
V gene: TRBV6-2/TRBV6-3
D gene: TRBD2
CDR3 DNA: TGTGCCAGCAGTTACGGTCTAGCGGGAGTCAATGAGCAGTTCTTC
CDR3 protein: CASSYGLAGVNEQFF

J gene: TRBJ2-7
clone size: few
V gene: TRBV6-5
D gene: NA
CDR3 DNA: TGTGCCACCCGGGACCCCCATGGCCACGAGCAGTACTTC
CDR3 protein: CATRDPHGHEQYF

J gene: TRBJ1-2
clone size: NA
V gene: TRBV12-3/TRBV12-4
D gene: NA
CDR3 DNA: TGTGCCAGCAGTTTAACGGGACCAACGGACTATGGCTACACCTTC
CDR3 protein: CASSLTGPTDYGYTF

J gene: TRBJ1-2
clone size: NA
V gene: TRBV3-1
D gene: NA
CDR3 DNA: TGTGCCAGCAGCCAAGATCGTCGTGGCTACACCTTC
CDR3 protein: CASSQDRRGYTF

J gene: TRBJ1-1
clone size: NA
V gene: TRBV5-1
D gene: NA
CDR3 DNA: TGCGCCAGCAGCCCCGCTTGGGAAATCACTGAAGCTTTCTTT
CDR3 protein: CASSPAWEITEAFF

J gene: TRBJ1-1
clone size: few
V gene: TRBV2
D gene: NA
CDR3 DNA: TGTGCCAGCAGTAAGAGCCGACAGTCGAACACTGAAGCTTTCTTT
CDR3 protein: CASSKSRQSNTEAFF

J gene: TRBJ1-5
clone size: many
V gene: TRBV20-1
D gene: TRBD1
CDR3 DNA: TGCAGTGCTAGGCCGGGACAGGGGCTTCAGCCCCAGCATTTT
CDR3 protein: CSARPGQGLQPQHF

J gene: TRBJ2-7
clone size: few
V gene: TRBV7-9
D gene: NA
CDR3 DNA: TGTGCCAGCACCTCCGGGGCGGGCCCCTACGAGCAGTACTTC
CDR3 protein: CASTSGAGPYEQYF